The next 23 T cell receptor beta chains were all read from a single sample in a study of human CD8 memory T cell subsets. TCR beta was sequenced from UMI-tagged 5' RACE libraries. TCRdb reworked the 5' RACE reads into one entry per CDR3 protein, no DNA. The clone table shows 5,500 to 7,000 distinct CDR3 sequences, with the ten largest holding around 28%. The specimen sequenced was CD8+ effector memory T cells (TEM) sorted from PBMCs. The subset: effector memory CD8 T cells, CCR7- CD45RO+ CD95+. The source of these receptors is a human donor in good health.

The chain has TRBV2 and TRBJ2-7; TCRdb's assignment of TRBD1 cannot be checked, as there is no DNA. This CDR3 has 13 residues. Germline lookup yields CDR1 SNHLY and CDR2 FYNNEI. CDR3 sequence reads: CASSETRGGEQYF.

This chain links TRBV10-2 with TRBJ1-5. The CDR3 consists of 13 residues. Per the germline V gene, CDR1 is WSHSY and CDR2 is SAAADI. CDR3 protein: CASREGYNQPQHF.

This chain links TRBV10-2 with TRBJ2-7. Germline CDR1 is WSHSY and CDR2 is SAAADI. The CDR3 is 12 residues long. The CDR3 loop reads CASSKGYYEQYF.

This clonotype is labeled medium-sized based on frequency. This chain uses TRBV10-2 with TRBJ2-2; TCRdb's D gene call, TRBD2, goes unchecked for lack of DNA. Germline lookup yields CDR1 WSHSY and CDR2 SAAADI. The CDR3 is 14 residues long. This CDR3 is CASSDGGLAGELFF.

The chain employs TRBV4-2 and TRBJ2-3; TCRdb's D call, TRBD2, is unchecked because there is no DNA. Germline V lookup: CDR1 LGHNA, CDR2 YNFKEQ. This CDR3 has 16 amino acids. This CDR3 is CASSQIAGGPGDTQYF.

This clonotype registers medium-sized by frequency. This chain links TRBV10-3 with TRBJ2-1; TCRdb's D gene call, TRBD2, goes unchecked for lack of DNA. In germline, CDR1 is ENHRY, CDR2 SYGVKD. This CDR3 contains 14 residues. The CDR3 reads CGCGAGGSYNEQFF.

The CDR3: CASSHGRREYF. This chain joins TRBV3-1 and TRBJ2-7; TCRdb proposes TRBD2, but this gene call is untestable without DNA. The CDR3 totals 11 residues. CDR1 and CDR2 (germline): LGHDT, YNNKEL (reference sequence).

V gene TRBV9 combines with J gene TRBJ2-7; there is no DNA to check the TCRdb D call of TRBD1. Germline CDR1 and CDR2: SGDLS and YYNGEE. The CDR3 length is 12 residues. This CDR3 reads CASSATGYEQYF.

CDR3 sequence: CASSSGTSGGTSSYNEQFF. The V call is TRBV7-6, the J call TRBJ2-1; checking the TCRdb D call of TRBD2 is not possible without DNA. From germline, CDR1 is SGHVS and CDR2 FNYEAQ. The CDR3 runs to 19 residues. Full variable domain (rest looked up from reference TRBV7-6 and TRBJ2-1): GAGVSQSPRYKVTKRGQDVALRCDPISGHVSLYWYRQALGQGPEFLTYFNYEAQQDKSGLPNDRFSAERPEGSISTLTIQRTEQRDSAMYRCASSSGTSGGTSSYNEQFFGPGTRLTVL.

In terms of frequency, this clonotype is large (0.1 to 1%). The V and J genes are TRBV10-2 and TRBJ2-7. This CDR3 spans 11 amino acids. Per the germline V gene, CDR1 is WSHSY and CDR2 is SAAADI. CDR3 amino acids: CASSDMYEQYF.

V and J are TRBV7-9 and TRBJ1-1; TCRdb selects TRBD1, and the lack of DNA leaves this call unchecked. This CDR3 comprises 14 residues. The germline V gene has CDR1 SEHNR and CDR2 FQNEAQ (reference sequence). This chain's CDR3 is CASSPPGLDLEAFF.

V gene TRBV6-2 or TRBV6-3 combines with J gene TRBJ2-1. The CDR3 has 13 residues. Germline lookup yields CDR1 MNHEY and CDR2 SVGEGT. Here the CDR3 reads CASSLLVYNEQFF.

V gene TRBV4-3 combines with J gene TRBJ2-2; TCRdb's D call, TRBD1, is unchecked because there is no DNA. This CDR3 comprises 13 residues. The germline V gene has CDR1 LGHNA and CDR2 YSLEER. This chain's CDR3 is CASSQWGAGELFF.

Measured by frequency, this clonotype is medium-sized (0.01 to 0.1%). This chain links TRBV20-1 with TRBJ2-7; TCRdb's assignment of TRBD2 cannot be checked, as there is no DNA. The CDR3 is 16 residues long. Per the germline V gene, CDR1 is DFQATT and CDR2 is SNEGSKA (reference sequence). The CDR3 spells CSVRTIESGDAREQYF.

The chain is built from TRBV21-1 and TRBJ1-1; TCRdb selects TRBD1, and the lack of DNA leaves this call unchecked. TRBV21-1 is a documented pseudogene. CDR3 size: 17 residues. This CDR3 is CASSKAWTPKENTEAFF.

V is TRBV3-1 and J is TRBJ1-1; TCRdb's D call of TRBD1 is untestable without DNA. Germline values: CDR1 LGHDT, CDR2 YNNKEL (reference sequence). This CDR3 has 13 residues. CDR3 protein: CASSPQTGAEAFF.

The chain employs TRBV11-1 and TRBJ2-2; as DNA is missing, the TRBD1 call by TCRdb cannot be tested. In germline, CDR1 is SGHAT, CDR2 FQDESV (reference sequence). This CDR3 is built from 14 residues. The CDR3 here is CASSLDIYTGELFF.

The CDR3 here is CASSEVAGQETQYF. J is TRBJ2-5 and V is TRBV2. Germline-derived CDR1 and CDR2 are SNHLY and FYNNEI. CDR3 length equals 14 residues. The entire variable domain, with the rest obtained from reference TRBV2 and TRBJ2-5, is as follows: EPEVTQTPSHQVTQMGQEVILRCVPISNHLYFYWYRQILGQKVEFLVSFYNNEISEKSEIFDDQFSVERPDGSNFTLKIRSTKLEDSAMYFCASSEVAGQETQYFGPGTRLLVL.

The chain links TRBV2 to TRBJ2-7. CDR3 length: 14 residues. Germline CDR1 is SNHLY and CDR2 is FYNNEI. The CDR3 reads CASSDFSQDYEQYF.

J is TRBJ1-6 and V is TRBV27. CDR1 is MNHEY, CDR2 SMNVEV, per germline (reference sequence). This CDR3 region has 12 residues. This CDR3 is CASREGGSPLHF.

V usage is TRBV12-3 or TRBV12-4 and J usage is TRBJ1-2; TCRdb's D call of TRBD1 is untestable without DNA. The CDR3 runs 15 residues. CDR3 amino acids: CASSFTPGAHYGYTF.

V and J are TRBV4-1 and TRBJ2-2; the D call of TRBD1 rests on TCRdb alone, since no DNA is present to check it. The CDR3 runs to 18 residues. Germline-derived CDR1 and CDR2 are MGHRA and YSYEKL. Here the CDR3 reads CASSQANFQGLNTGELFF.

The chain combines TRBV20-1 with TRBJ2-3; TCRdb's D call of TRBD1 is untestable without DNA. This CDR3 is 16 amino acids long. Germline values: CDR1 DFQATT, CDR2 SNEGSKA (reference sequence). CDR3: CSVNLGQGAGSDTQYF.